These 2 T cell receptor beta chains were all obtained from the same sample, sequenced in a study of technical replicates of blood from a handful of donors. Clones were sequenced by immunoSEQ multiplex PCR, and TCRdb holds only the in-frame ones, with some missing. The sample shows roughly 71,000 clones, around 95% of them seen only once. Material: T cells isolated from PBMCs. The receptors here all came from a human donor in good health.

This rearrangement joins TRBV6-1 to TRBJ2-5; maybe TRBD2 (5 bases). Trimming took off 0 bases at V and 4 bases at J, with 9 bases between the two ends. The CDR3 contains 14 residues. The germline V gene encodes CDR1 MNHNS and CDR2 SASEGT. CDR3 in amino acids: CASSEAGGGETQYF. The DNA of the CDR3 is TGTGCCAGCAGTGAAGCGGGTGGAGGAGAGACCCAGTACTTC.

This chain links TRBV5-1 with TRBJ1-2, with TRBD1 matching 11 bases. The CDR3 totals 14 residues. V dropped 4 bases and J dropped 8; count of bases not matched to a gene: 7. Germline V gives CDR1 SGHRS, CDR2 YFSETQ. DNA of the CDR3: TGCGCCAGCAGCGTCCGGACAGGGGGCGGCGGCTACACCTTC. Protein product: CASSVRTGGGGYTF.